This TCR beta chain was obtained from a study of shared clonotypes between healthy human individuals. Clones were sequenced by immunoSEQ multiplex PCR, and TCRdb holds only the in-frame ones, with some missing. The repertoire consists of millions of clones, with just over 90% occurring once and the leading ten covering about 0.13%. This TCR derives from a man between 18 and 35 years old in good health. Sequencing used naive CD4+ T cells sorted from blood. Subset indicated: CD45RA+ positively selected.

The CDR3 reads CASSPRSPSVQETQYF. The DNA for the CDR3 is TGTGCCAGCAGCCCAAGATCCCCTAGTGTTCAAGAGACCCAGTACTTC. The genes are TRBV7-2 and TRBJ2-5; D ambiguous. Looked up from germline, CDR1 is SGHTA and CDR2 is FQGNSA. CDR3 size: 16 residues. Between the trimmed V and J ends, which lost 5 bases and 2 bases, there was a span of 18 bases. The full variable domain, its missing parts supplied by reference TRBV7-2 and TRBJ2-5, is GAGVSQSPSNKVTEKGKDVELRCDPISGHTALYWYRQSLGQGLEFLIYFQGNSAPDKSGLPSDRFSAERTGGSVSTLTIQRTQQEDSAVYLCASSPRSPSVQETQYFGPGTRLLVL.